The 21 T cell receptor beta chains given below trace back to one sample, sequenced in a study of early T cells in non-severe SARS-CoV-2 infection. Each CDR3 protein gets one entry after TCRdb re-called the 5' RACE reads with MiXCR. The repertoire holds about 60,000 distinct CDR3 sequences, with around 13% as singletons. The source material was whole blood. The receptors stem from an adult who was a healthcare worker with PCR-confirmed SARS-CoV-2 infection or an uninfected control (not recorded which).

This clonotype was observed many times. The chain combines TRBV20-1 with TRBJ2-7; 9 bases map to TRBD2. The V segment lost 6 bases and the J segment 2 bases; nucleotides outside the gene matches: 5. CDR1 DFQATT and CDR2 SNEGSKA come from the germline V gene (reference sequence). The CDR3 runs to 13 residues. The CDR3 protein is CSAFSGSPYEQYF. DNA for the CDR3: TGCAGTGCCTTTAGCGGGAGCCCCTACGAGCAGTACTTC.

This clonotype is categorized as medium-sized. Here the CDR3 reads CASSKGLSSYNEQFF. CDR3 DNA: TGTGCCAGCTCAAAGGGTCTGAGCTCCTACAATGAGCAGTTCTTC. This sequence joins TRBV18 and TRBJ2-1; unclear D gene. The CDR3 has 15 residues. V lost 5 bases and J 0 bases, leaving 11 bases between the germline ends. CDR1 KGHSH and CDR2 LQKENI come from the germline V gene.

This clonotype was seen more than once but under ten times. J is TRBJ2-2 and V is TRBV24-1; D remains ambiguous. This CDR3 is built from 12 residues. Looked up from germline, CDR1 is KGHDR and CDR2 is SFDVKD. Trimming cost V 5 bases and J 6 bases, with 6 bases left between them. CDR3 amino acids: CATSVRAGELFF. The CDR3 nucleotides read TGTGCCACCAGTGTTCGGGCCGGGGAGCTGTTTTTT.

This clonotype was seen at least ten times. The chain links TRBV5-1 to TRBJ2-7; D is undetermined. Trimming removed 9 bases at V and 0 bases at J, with 16 bases between. The germline V gene encodes CDR1 SGHRS and CDR2 YFSETQ. CDR3 size: 14 residues. In nucleotides, the CDR3 is TGCGCCACCAGAGCTAGGATGAGCTCCTACGAGCAGTACTTC. Amino acid sequence: CATRARMSSYEQYF.

This clonotype was detected many times. V usage is TRBV5-1 and J usage is TRBJ2-1; 10 bases map to TRBD2. Unmatched junction bases numbered 4, after V lost 3 bases and J lost 1 base. CDR1 and CDR2 from the germline V gene are SGHRS and YFSETQ. The length of the CDR3 is 16 residues. As DNA, the CDR3 is TGCGCCAGCAGCTCAATAGCGGGAGGTTCCTACAATGAGCAGTTCTTC. It translates to CASSSIAGGSYNEQFF. Looking up the rest from reference TRBV5-1 and TRBJ2-1 gives the full variable domain: KAGVTQTPRYLIKTRGQQVTLSCSPISGHRSVSWYQQTPGQGLQFLFEYFSETQRNKGNFPGRFSGRQFSNSRSEMNVSTLELGDSALYLCASSSIAGGSYNEQFFGPGTRLTVL.

In regard to this clonotype: One base away lies a much larger clone, so this may be a sequencing read error. The chain links TRBV20-1 to TRBJ1-1, with a possible D match to TRBD1 (5 bases). Germline V gene lookup returns CDR1 DFQATT and CDR2 SNEGSKA (reference sequence). CDR3 length: 11 residues. Trimming removed 8 bases at V and 5 bases at J, with 12 bases between. The chain's CDR3 is CSIGEVTEAFF. The CDR3 nucleotides are TGCAGTATAGGGGAGGTGACTGAAGCTTTCTTT.

Ten or more counts support this clonotype. The chain joins TRBV2 to TRBJ2-2, with 8 bases aligning to TRBD2. The CDR3 is made up of 16 amino acids. Germline CDR1 and CDR2: SNHLY and FYNNEI. After removal of 5 bases from V and 0 bases from J, the junction contained 5 bases not matched to a gene. CDR3 protein: CASSLTSGANTGELFF. The CDR3 coding sequence is TGTGCCAGCAGTTTAACTAGCGGAGCGAACACCGGGGAGCTGTTTTTT.

This clonotype was picked up many times. The V and J genes are TRBV5-6 and TRBJ2-7; 7 bases match TRBD1. Trimming cost V 4 bases and J 0 bases; bases outside gene matches: 10. In germline, CDR1 is SGHDT, CDR2 YYEEEE. This CDR3 region has 16 residues. Here the CDR3 DNA reads TGTGCCAGCAGCATCCTTCCGGGACAGAGCTCCTACGAGCAGTACTTC. Protein product: CASSILPGQSSYEQYF.

This rearrangement joins TRBV5-5 to TRBJ1-2; no reliable D call. This CDR3 has 14 amino acids. V gave up 2 bases and J gave up 6 bases, with 14 bases separating them. Germline-derived CDR1 and CDR2 are SGHKS and YYEKEE (reference sequence). CDR3 in DNA: TGTGCCAGCAGCTTCGGTGGATCCGTGGATGGCTACACCTTC. Residues: CASSFGGSVDGYTF.

The chain employs TRBV5-4 and TRBJ2-3, with 7 bases fitting TRBD1. The V gene's germline CDR1 is SGHNT and CDR2 YYREEE (reference sequence). V shed 1 base and J 4 bases; nucleotides not matched to a gene: 6. This CDR3 is 15 amino acids long. CDR3 in amino acids: CASSLNRGMADTQYF. DNA for the CDR3: TGTGCCAGCAGCTTGAACAGGGGAATGGCAGATACGCAGTATTTT.

In this sample, this clonotype turned up many times. The J gene is TRBJ1-5, the V gene TRBV20-1, with TRBD1 matching over 7 bases. V lost 3 bases to trimming and J lost 4 bases; unmatched junction nucleotides: 9. Germline CDR1 DFQATT, CDR2 SNEGSKA (reference sequence). This CDR3 contains 15 residues. CDR3: CSARTAGGSNQPQHF. The CDR3 bases are TGCAGTGCTAGGACCGCAGGGGGATCGAATCAGCCCCAGCATTTT.

This clonotype was found many times. V gene TRBV7-9 combines with J gene TRBJ2-1, with a tentative D call TRBD2 (5 bases). Germline loops: CDR1 SEHNR, CDR2 FQNEAQ (reference sequence). Trimming took off 5 bases at V and 8 bases at J, with 13 bases between the two ends. There are 13 residues in the CDR3. CDR3 protein: CASSGRTRDEQFF. The CDR3 DNA reads as TGTGCCAGCAGCGGCAGGACTCGGGATGAGCAGTTCTTC.

At least ten counts were recorded for this clonotype. J is TRBJ2-5 and V is TRBV18; D is uncertain. Trimming took 0 bases from V and 5 from J, leaving 7 bases between them. CDR3 size: 13 residues. Germline lookup yields CDR1 KGHSH and CDR2 LQKENI. The CDR3 spells CASSPPSRETQYF. CDR3 coding DNA: TGTGCCAGCTCACCACCCAGTCGGGAGACCCAGTACTTC.

In this sample, this clonotype turned up a few times. The rearrangement links TRBV5-1 to TRBJ2-1, with TRBD2 matching 7 bases. In germline, CDR1 is SGHRS, CDR2 YFSETQ. CDR3 length: 16 residues. J was trimmed by 2 bases and V by 0 bases; bases with no gene match: 5. CDR3 sequence (DNA): TGCGCCAGCAGCTTGGAGGCTAGCGGTGCCTACAATGAGCAGTTCTTC. It translates to CASSLEASGAYNEQFF.

This clonotype was seen repeatedly, ten times or more. The V gene is TRBV12-3 or TRBV12-4, the J gene TRBJ2-2, with 7 bases lining up with TRBD2. This CDR3 spans 14 amino acids. Trimming took 6 bases from V and 2 from J; bases not matched to a gene: 3. This chain's CDR3 is CASSRDYNTGELFF. In DNA form, the CDR3 reads TGTGCCAGCAGCCGGGACTATAACACCGGGGAGCTGTTTTTT.

This clonotype was observed at least ten times. The chain combines TRBV3-1 with TRBJ2-7; 9 bases agree with TRBD1. The germline gives CDR1 LGHDT, CDR2 YNNKEL (reference sequence). The V and J ends lost 6 bases and 5 bases, in that order; junction bases with no gene match: 2. There are 12 residues in the CDR3. CDR3 loop: CASRGQGNEQYF. CDR3 nucleotide sequence: TGTGCCAGCAGAGGACAGGGGAACGAGCAGTACTTC.

There are a few counts of this clonotype. This rearrangement joins TRBV5-1 to TRBJ1-6; 7 bases match TRBD1. In germline, CDR1 is SGHRS, CDR2 YFSETQ. This CDR3 is built from 15 residues. V was clipped by 6 bases and J by 3 bases; unmatched bases: 6. CDR3: CASTTGQGYNSPLHF. As DNA, the CDR3 is TGCGCCAGCACGACAGGGCAGGGCTATAATTCACCCCTCCACTTT.

In its sample, this clonotype was seen many times. This chain uses TRBV7-8 with TRBJ1-5, with D unresolved. V shed 1 base and J shed 3 bases, with 13 bases lying between them. The CDR3 loop spans 16 amino acids. CDR1 is SGHVS and CDR2 is FQNEAQ in the germline V gene. CDR3 loop: CASSLEGGQTNQPQHF. As DNA, the CDR3 is TGTGCCAGCAGCTTAGAGGGTGGCCAGACCAATCAGCCCCAGCATTTT. The full variable domain, in which reference TRBV7-8 and TRBJ1-5 provide the parts outside the CDR3, is GAGVSQSPRYKVAKRGQDVALRCDPISGHVSLFWYQQALGQGPEFLTYFQNEAQLDKSGLPSDRFFAERPEGSVSTLKIQRTQQEDSAVYLCASSLEGGQTNQPQHFGDGTRLSIL.

Comments on this clonotype: This may arise from a read error, as a much more abundant clone is one base away. The chain is built from TRBV11-2 and TRBJ2-1, with a possible D match to TRBD1 (6 bases). CDR1 and CDR2 from the germline V gene are SGHAT and FQNNGV. The CDR3 has 13 amino acids. The CDR3 DNA sequence: TGTGCCAGCAGCTTAGAGGAGGTCCGACAGGCTCTATTC. It is translated as CASSLEEVRQALF. Together with reference TRBV11-2 and TRBJ2-1, the CDR3 gives the full variable domain: EAGVAQSPRYKIIEKRQSVAFWCNPISGHATLYWYQQILGQGPKLLIQFQNNGVVDDSQLPKDRFSAERLKGVDSTLKIQPAKLEDSAVYLCASSLEEVRQALFGPGTRLTVL.

The chain recombines TRBV7-9 with TRBJ2-3; D is perhaps TRBD1 (6 bases). Deletions cut 5 bases from V and 0 bases from J, with 12 bases between. CDR3 size: 15 residues. Germline V gives CDR1 SEHNR, CDR2 FQNEAQ (reference sequence). The CDR3 nucleotides read TGTGCCAGCAGCCACGGGACACCCAGCACAGATACGCAGTATTTT. This gives the protein CASSHGTPSTDTQYF.

The sample holds a few counts of this clonotype. This sequence joins TRBV5-1 and TRBJ2-7, with 7 bases identical to TRBD1. The CDR3 contains 15 residues. V gave up 4 bases and J gave up 0 bases; unmatched junction bases: 7. CDR1 and CDR2 from the germline V gene are SGHRS and YFSETQ. The CDR3 loop is CASSPGQFFSYEQYF. As DNA, the CDR3 is TGCGCCAGCAGCCCGGGACAGTTTTTCTCCTACGAGCAGTACTTC.